Below, 23 T cell receptor beta chains from the same sample are listed, as sequenced in a study of T-cell reconstitution after alpha-beta-depleted transplantation in children (dated by TCRdb to the mid-2010s). Library construction relied on PCR. Sequencing instrument: Illumina HiSeq 2500. TCR libraries were prepared with molecular barcoding, using unique molecular identifiers to normalize TCRbeta repertoire quantification. TCRdb redid the processing of the public reads, applying fastp at Q25 and MiXCR, and retained in-frame beta chains. Identical CDR3 proteins give one entry, which carries the most common genes and DNA. This sample comprises 600,000 to 700,000 distinct CDR3 sequences, roughly 15% of them detected only once. Approximately 1.1% of the sample lies in the top ten. The sample in question was PBMCs from the stem cell graft donor, obtained from the stem cell graft. The receptors shown here come from a human donor who donated a stem cell graft to a child with acute myeloid leukemia.

This clonotype was counted ten times or more. The rearrangement links TRBV12-3 or TRBV12-4 to TRBJ2-7; D might be TRBD2 (6 bases). CDR3 length equals 12 residues. V dropped 4 bases and J dropped 7 bases, with 11 bases sitting between them. The CDR3 DNA sequence: TGTGCCAGCAGTTGGGGGGATGGGGAGCAGTACTTC. It encodes CASSWGDGEQYF.

This clonotype has just a few counts. This chain joins TRBV5-6 and TRBJ1-4, with 8 bases aligning to TRBD1. The CDR3 runs to 15 residues. Trimming at V came to 0 bases and at J to 7 bases, leaving 5 bases not matched to a gene. The germline V gene encodes CDR1 SGHDT and CDR2 YYEEEE. The CDR3 region has the DNA TGTGCCAGCAGCTTGGACCCCGGGACAGGTGAAAAACTGTTTTTT. It specifies CASSLDPGTGEKLFF.

This clonotype came up a few times. This chain joins TRBV18 and TRBJ1-1; perhaps TRBD1 as D (5 bases). This CDR3 contains 16 residues. CDR1 and CDR2 from the germline V gene are KGHSH and LQKENI. The V end was cut by 6 bases, the J end by 1 base, with 18 bases between. For the CDR3, the DNA is TGTGCCAGCTCTGCGAATACCGGGACTGCGAACACTGAAGCTTTCTTT. This translates into CASSANTGTANTEAFF.

V is TRBV7-9 and J is TRBJ1-2, with 8 bases matching TRBD1. With 5 bases clipped from V and 5 bases from J, the junction kept 13 bases outside the gene matches. CDR1 SEHNR and CDR2 FQNEAQ come from the germline V gene (reference sequence). The CDR3 consists of 16 residues. CDR3 protein: CASSPYGTGHLYGYTF. In nucleotides, the CDR3 is TGTGCCAGCAGCCCCTACGGGACAGGCCACCTTTATGGCTACACCTTC.

This clonotype was observed at least ten times. V gene TRBV20-1 combines with J gene TRBJ2-5, with 9 bases that match TRBD2. Looked up from germline, CDR1 is DFQATT and CDR2 is SNEGSKA (reference sequence). The V and J ends lost 4 bases and 2 bases, in that order; junction bases with no gene match: 5. The CDR3 extends over 14 amino acids. The CDR3 protein is CSAKGLAGQETQYF. In DNA form, the CDR3 reads TGCAGTGCTAAGGGGCTAGCGGGACAAGAGACCCAGTACTTC.

Points on this clonotype: This may come from a read error, since a much larger clone is one base off. This chain links TRBV5-5 with TRBJ2-3; D might be TRBD2 (5 bases). Germline CDR1 and CDR2: SGHKS and YYEKEE (reference sequence). This CDR3 is built from 16 residues. CDR3 protein: CASTNLRAPGTNTQYF. CDR3 DNA: TGTGCCAGCACCAACCTGAGGGCCCCGGGCACAAATACGCAGTATTTT.

Worth noting for this clonotype: One end of the junction is discordant with germline, which a read error may explain. The genes are TRBV20-1 and TRBJ1-5; no definite D call. This CDR3 region has 12 residues. The germline CDR1 and CDR2 sequences are DFQATT and SNEGSKA (reference sequence). The CDR3, as DNA: TGCAGTGCTAGAGATGGAGATCAGCCCCAGCGTTTT. Its translation: CSARDGDQPQRF.

V and J are TRBV20-1 and TRBJ1-6; possibly TRBD1 for D (6 bases). Trimming took off 2 bases at V and 10 bases at J, with 18 bases between the two ends. The V gene's germline CDR1 is DFQATT and CDR2 SNEGSKA (reference sequence). CDR3 length equals 15 residues. The CDR3 reads CSARWDPRGASPLHF. Written as DNA, the CDR3 is TGCAGTGCTAGATGGGATCCCAGGGGAGCCTCACCCCTCCACTTT.

V usage is TRBV15 and J usage is TRBJ2-2; a possible D gene is TRBD1 (5 bases). Looked up from germline, CDR1 is LNHNV and CDR2 is YYDKDF (reference sequence). The CDR3 length is 17 residues. V was clipped by 3 bases and J by 4 bases, with 18 bases between them. The CDR3 region is CATSRMGWGMGTGELFF. CDR3 nucleotide sequence: TGTGCCACCAGCAGGATGGGGTGGGGCATGGGCACCGGGGAGCTGTTTTTT. The variable domain in full, completed from reference TRBV15 and TRBJ2-2, reads DAMVIQNPRYQVTQFGKPVTLSCSQTLNHNVMYWYQQKSSQAPKLLFHYYDKDFNNEADTPDNFQSRRPNTSFCFLDIRSPGLGDTAMYLCATSRMGWGMGTGELFFGEGSRLTVL.

Only one count was recorded for this clonotype. This chain joins TRBV19 and TRBJ1-6; D is unresolved. The CDR3 runs to 13 residues. The V end was cut by 6 bases, the J end by 7 bases, with 10 bases between. CDR1 is LNHDA and CDR2 is SQIVND in the germline V gene (reference sequence). This CDR3 is CASREGGNSPLHF. The CDR3 DNA reads TGTGCCAGTAGGGAGGGAGGGAATTCACCCCTCCACTTT.

This clonotype occurred many times. The gene calls are TRBV24-1 and TRBJ1-5, with 7 positions matching TRBD1. The CDR3 contains 15 residues. V lost 2 bases, J lost 5 bases, and 5 bases stayed unmatched. Germline lookup yields CDR1 KGHDR and CDR2 SFDVKD. CDR3 in amino acids: CATSDSGQVYQPQHF. CDR3 DNA sequence: TGTGCCACCAGTGATTCCGGACAGGTCTATCAGCCCCAGCATTTT.

This chain connects TRBV20-1 to TRBJ2-3; 8 bases line up with TRBD2. Unmatched junction bases numbered 6, after V lost 4 bases and J lost 0 bases. CDR1 is DFQATT and CDR2 is SNEGSKA in the germline V gene (reference sequence). CDR3 length: 15 amino acids. This CDR3 is CSAISSGRSTDTQYF. The CDR3 DNA is TGCAGTGCTATATCTAGCGGGCGAAGCACAGATACGCAGTATTTT.

The CDR3 loop is CASSLDRPSGANVLTF. The CDR3 nucleotides read TGCGCCAGCAGCTTGGACAGACCTTCTGGGGCCAACGTCCTGACTTTC. The chain employs TRBV5-1 and TRBJ2-6; no firm D call. The CDR3 extends over 16 amino acids. The V end lost 0 bases, the J end lost 1 base, and 8 bases lay between the germline ends. Germline V gives CDR1 SGHRS, CDR2 YFSETQ.

This clonotype has only a few counts. The chain employs TRBV5-1 and TRBJ2-2; 10 bases agree with TRBD2. CDR1 is SGHRS and CDR2 is YFSETQ in the germline V gene. This CDR3 is built from 16 residues. The junction had 6 bases not matched to a gene; V was cut back by 3 bases and J by 4 bases. The CDR3 region is CASSSGVAGGTGELFF. The CDR3 DNA reads TGCGCCAGCAGCTCCGGAGTAGCGGGGGGCACCGGGGAGCTGTTTTTT.

The V gene is TRBV5-1, the J gene TRBJ2-5, with 8 bases lining up with TRBD1. Germline assignment: CDR1 SGHRS and CDR2 YFSETQ. The trim removed 4 bases at V and 4 bases at J, leaving 6 bases unmatched. The CDR3 length is 14 residues. The CDR3: CASSSPQGAETQYF. For the CDR3, the DNA is TGCGCCAGCAGCAGTCCCCAGGGGGCAGAGACCCAGTACTTC.

This clonotype was detected ten times or more. The chain uses TRBV6-5 and TRBJ2-5; D call uncertain. The germline V gene encodes CDR1 MNHEY and CDR2 SVGAGI. Trimming pared 7 bases from V and 3 bases from J, leaving 15 bases between. The CDR3 has 14 amino acids. CDR3: CASKDLNPEETQYF. CDR3 nucleotide sequence: TGTGCCAGCAAGGACCTCAATCCTGAAGAGACCCAGTACTTC.

This clonotype was counted a few times. The V gene is TRBV12-3 or TRBV12-4, the J gene TRBJ1-2, with a possible D match to TRBD1 (6 bases). The germline V and J ends were trimmed by 4 bases and 5 bases, with 17 bases remaining between them. The CDR3 has 15 amino acids. The CDR3 coding sequence is TGTGCCAGCAGTTCCGGCAGAGCAGGGGCATATGGCTACACCTTC. It codes for CASSSGRAGAYGYTF.

This clonotype was seen at least ten times. This rearrangement joins TRBV12-3 or TRBV12-4 to TRBJ2-1; 13 bases line up with TRBD2. The CDR3 spans 15 residues. V shed 5 bases and J 8 bases; nucleotides not matched to a gene: 6. The DNA for the CDR3 is TGTGCCAGCAGTACAACTAGCGGGGGGGCGGATGAGCAGTTCTTC. Its translation is CASSTTSGGADEQFF.

This clonotype has just a few counts. The genes are TRBV11-1 and TRBJ2-3, with TRBD2 identical over 11 bases. Germline CDR1 is SGHAT and CDR2 is FQDESV (reference sequence). The CDR3 totals 19 residues. The V and J ends lost 0 bases and 8 bases, in that order; junction bases with no gene match: 16. CDR3 amino acids: CASSLASPTSGVPRGTQYF. CDR3 bases: TGTGCCAGCAGCTTAGCGAGTCCGACTAGCGGGGTCCCAAGAGGTACGCAGTATTTT.

The chain employs TRBV10-3 and TRBJ2-5, with 9 bases matching TRBD2. The CDR3 loop spans 17 amino acids. The V segment lost 4 bases and the J segment 1 base; nucleotides outside the gene matches: 10. Germline CDR1 reads ENHRY; CDR2 reads SYGVKD. Here the CDR3 DNA reads TGTGCCATCAGTGGAGGGGGGAGCGGGGGGTTCCAAGAGACCCAGTACTTC. Translated: CAISGGGSGGFQETQYF.

This clonotype occurred a few times. The chain employs TRBV7-3 and TRBJ2-6, with a weak D call TRBD1 (5 bases). Germline CDR1 reads SGHTA; CDR2 reads FQGTGA. CDR3 length: 15 residues. V gave up 5 bases and J gave up 4 bases, with 12 bases separating them. CDR3 residues: CASSNTGAGANVLTF. For the CDR3, the DNA is TGTGCCAGCAGCAATACAGGCGCCGGGGCCAACGTCCTGACTTTC.

This clonotype was counted many times. The rearrangement links TRBV20-1 to TRBJ2-7; D is unclear. Germline V gene data show CDR1 as DFQATT and CDR2 as SNEGSKA (reference sequence). V was clipped by 6 bases and J by 1 base, with 10 bases between them. The CDR3 has 12 amino acids. CDR3 sequence: CSASDGSYEQYV. CDR3 bases: TGCAGTGCGTCCGACGGATCCTACGAGCAGTACGTC.

This clonotype was counted many times. CDR3 sequence reads: CSASGSGQGALLQETQYF. CDR3 nucleotides: TGCAGTGCTAGCGGCTCAGGACAGGGGGCCTTACTCCAAGAGACCCAGTACTTC. J is TRBJ2-5 and V is TRBV20-1; 11 bases fit TRBD1. CDR3 size: 18 residues. Germline assignment: CDR1 DFQATT and CDR2 SNEGSKA (reference sequence). Losses at the gene ends were 3 bases for V and 1 base for J; bases not matched to a gene: 13.